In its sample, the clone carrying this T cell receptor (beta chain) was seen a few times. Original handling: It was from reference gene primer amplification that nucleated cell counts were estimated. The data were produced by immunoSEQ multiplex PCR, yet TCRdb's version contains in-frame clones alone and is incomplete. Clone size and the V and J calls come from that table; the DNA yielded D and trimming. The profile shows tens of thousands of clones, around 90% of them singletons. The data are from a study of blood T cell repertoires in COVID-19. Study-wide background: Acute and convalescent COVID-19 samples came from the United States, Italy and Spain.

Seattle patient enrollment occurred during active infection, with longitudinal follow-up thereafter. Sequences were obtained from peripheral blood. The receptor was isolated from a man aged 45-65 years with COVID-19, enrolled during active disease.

The CDR3 here is CASSRGAGTEAFF. CDR3 coding DNA: TGTGCCAGTAGTAGGGGCGCTGGGACTGAAGCTTTCTTT. The chain is built from TRBV19 and TRBJ1-1; TRBD1 is a possible D gene (5 bases). V gave up 4 bases and J gave up 5 bases, with 11 bases separating them. Germline loops: CDR1 LNHDA, CDR2 SQIVND (reference sequence). The CDR3 covers 13 residues.